This T cell receptor (beta chain) was identified in a study of chemoradiotherapy in HPV16-positive cancers. About the research overall: Candidate HPV-specific T-cell clones and common TCR motifs came from functional assays in two HPV16-positive patients. Notes on the study in general: For HPV16-positive patients, expanding HPV-responsive T cells associated with longer recurrence-free survival.

Repertoires were sampled repeatedly during chemoradiotherapy. Measured with immunoSEQ multiplex PCR; TCRdb has only the in-frame clones, and not every one. The repertoire holds around 9,500 clones, with approximately 76% as singletons. Germline assignment: CDR1 SGDLS and CDR2 YYNGEE. The length of the CDR3 is 14 residues. Between the trimmed V and J ends, which lost 0 bases and 1 base, there was a span of 7 bases. Comments on this clone: Its target is unknown.

This sample was obtained from a patient who underwent chemoradiotherapy. This chain connects TRBV9 to TRBJ1-1; D is unresolved. This clonotype originated in a human donor with HPV-associated anogenital cancer. Written as DNA, the CDR3 is TGTGCCAGCAGCGTAGTTCCAGAGAACACTGAAGCTTTCTTT. Residues: CASSVVPENTEAFF.